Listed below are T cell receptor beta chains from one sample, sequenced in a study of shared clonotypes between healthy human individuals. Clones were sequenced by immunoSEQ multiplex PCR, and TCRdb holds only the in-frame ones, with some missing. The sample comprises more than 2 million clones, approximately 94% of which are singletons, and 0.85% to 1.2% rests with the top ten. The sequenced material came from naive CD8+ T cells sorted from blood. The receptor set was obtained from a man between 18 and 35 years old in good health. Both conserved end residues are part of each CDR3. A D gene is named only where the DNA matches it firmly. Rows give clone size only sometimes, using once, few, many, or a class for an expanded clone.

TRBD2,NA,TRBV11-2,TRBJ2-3,CASSLAHGLGTSTDTQYF,TGTGCCAGCAGCTTAGCTCATGGACTAGGCACTAGCACAGATACGCAGTATTTT
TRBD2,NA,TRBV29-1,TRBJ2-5,CSVETSGVQETQYF,TGCAGCGTTGAGACTAGCGGGGTCCAAGAGACCCAGTACTTC
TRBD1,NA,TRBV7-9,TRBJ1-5,CASSLGPTGGNQPQHF,TGTGCCAGCAGCTTAGGCCCAACAGGGGGAAATCAGCCCCAGCATTTT
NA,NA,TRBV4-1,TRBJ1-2,CASSQRQDSNYGYTF,TGCGCCAGCAGCCAACGACAGGACTCTAACTATGGCTACACCTTC
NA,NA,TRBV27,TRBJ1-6,CASSLPTSVQSYNSPLHF,TGTGCCAGCAGTCTCCCCACCTCTGTCCAATCTTATAATTCACCCCTCCACTTT
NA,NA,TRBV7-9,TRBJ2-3,CASSLENAGRSTDTQYF,TGTGCCAGCAGCTTAGAGAATGCCGGGCGTAGCACAGATACGCAGTATTTT
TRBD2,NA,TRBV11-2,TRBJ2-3,CASSYSGGAYTDTQYF,TGTGCCAGCAGCTATTCGGGGGGGGCCTACACAGATACGCAGTATTTT
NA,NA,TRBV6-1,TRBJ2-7,CASSEAQSGWEPYEQYF,TGTGCCAGCAGTGAAGCTCAATCCGGGTGGGAGCCCTACGAGCAGTACTTC
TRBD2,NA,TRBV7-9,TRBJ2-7,CASRGGSSYEQYF,TGTGCCAGCCGCGGGGGGAGCTCCTACGAGCAGTACTTC
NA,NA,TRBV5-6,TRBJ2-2,CASSAGAVDTGELFF,TGTGCCAGCAGCGCAGGCGCGGTGGACACCGGGGAGCTGTTTTTT
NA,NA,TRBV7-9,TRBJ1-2,CASSSIGQDGYTF,TGTGCCAGCAGCTCCATCGGCCAGGATGGCTACACCTTC
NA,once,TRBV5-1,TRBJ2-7,CASSLMDRTYEQYF,TGCGCCAGCAGCTTGATGGACCGAACCTACGAGCAGTACTTC
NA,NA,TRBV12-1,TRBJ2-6,CASSPNHPGQSNPGANVLTF,TGTGCCAGCAGCCCTAACCATCCGGGACAGTCAAACCCTGGGGCCAACGTCCTGACTTTC
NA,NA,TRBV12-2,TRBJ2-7,CASRLPPGVRSYEQYF,TGTGCAAGTCGCTTACCGCCGGGAGTCCGGTCCTACGAGCAGTACTTC
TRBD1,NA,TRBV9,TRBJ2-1,CASSVEQGVGSEQFF,TGTGCCAGCAGCGTAGAACAGGGGGTAGGCAGTGAGCAGTTCTTC
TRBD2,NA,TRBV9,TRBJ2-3,CASSASGIDTDTQYF,TGTGCCAGCAGCGCGAGCGGGATCGACACAGATACGCAGTATTTT
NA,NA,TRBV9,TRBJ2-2,CASSPGLPNTGELFF,TGTGCCAGCAGCCCCGGGTTACCAAACACCGGGGAGCTGTTTTTT
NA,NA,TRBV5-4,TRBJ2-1,CASSFPYNEQFF,TGTGCCAGCAGCTTTCCCTACAATGAGCAGTTCTTC
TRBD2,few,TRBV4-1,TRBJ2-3,CASSALGLADTQYF,TGCGCCAGCAGCGCCCTGGGACTAGCAGATACGCAGTATTTT
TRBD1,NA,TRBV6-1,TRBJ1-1,CASRADRGWGTEAFF,TGTGCCAGCAGGGCGGACAGGGGATGGGGCACTGAAGCTTTCTTT
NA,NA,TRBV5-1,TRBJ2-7,CASSFSLQGYEQYF,TGCGCCAGCAGCTTTTCATTACAAGGGTACGAGCAGTACTTC
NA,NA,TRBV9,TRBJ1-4,CASSAGRTADNEKLFF,TGTGCCAGCAGCGCGGGACGGACGGCTGATAATGAAAAACTGTTTTTT
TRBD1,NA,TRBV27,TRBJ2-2,CASRRHEGGSGELFF,TGTGCCAGCAGGAGACATGAAGGGGGCTCCGGGGAGCTGTTTTTT
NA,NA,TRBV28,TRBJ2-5,CASSPSISETQYF,TGTGCCAGCAGTCCCTCGATCTCTGAGACCCAGTACTTC
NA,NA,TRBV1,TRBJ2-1,CTSSPTLLGQGFNEQFF,TGCACCAGCAGCCCGACTTTACTGGGACAGGGGTTCAATGAGCAGTTCTTC
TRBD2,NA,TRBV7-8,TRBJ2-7,CASSLRTSGSAYEQYF,TGTGCCAGCAGCTTGCGGACTAGCGGGAGTGCCTACGAGCAGTACTTC
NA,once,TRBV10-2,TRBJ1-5,CASSETAANQPQHF,TGCGCCAGCAGTGAGACGGCCGCCAATCAGCCCCAGCATTTT
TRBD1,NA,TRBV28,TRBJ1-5,CASADRDYSNQPQHF,TGTGCCAGCGCTGACAGGGACTATAGCAATCAGCCCCAGCATTTT
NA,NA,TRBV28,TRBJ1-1,CASSFYPQELNTEAFF,TGTGCCAGCAGTTTCTATCCACAGGAGTTGAACACTGAAGCTTTCTTT
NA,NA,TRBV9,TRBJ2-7,CASSVDSYSYEQYF,TGTGCCAGCAGCGTAGACAGCTACTCCTACGAGCAGTACTTC
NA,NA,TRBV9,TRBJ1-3,CASSVGLTSGNTIYF,TGTGCCAGCAGCGTAGGCCTAACGTCTGGAAACACCATATATTTT
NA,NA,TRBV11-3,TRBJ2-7,CASSEAPSYEQYF,TGTGCCAGCAGCGAGGCACCTTCCTACGAGCAGTACTTC
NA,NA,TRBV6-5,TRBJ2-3,CASSYSINRAQYF,TGTGCCAGCAGTTACTCGATTAACAGGGCGCAGTATTTT